This T cell receptor beta chain was sequenced in a study of blood T cell repertoires in COVID-19 (dated by TCRdb to about 2020). For the study in its entirety: Collaborator samples came from the United States, Italy and Spain and covered acute and convalescent phases of COVID-19. The repertoires were made available in a free public database intended to serve as a resource for research on the immune response to SARS-CoV-2. The material from the prospective study consisted of cDNA or gDNA derived from T cells, B-cell-depleted T cells, or PBMCs. Where HLA class I and class II types were available, the types were taken from metadata supplied by the sample provider, not from assay-based typing. The sample metadata nearly always contained a de-identified subject ID, COVID-19 status, age in years and sex. The samples were drawn from two sources: the first 160 participants of the ongoing ImmuneRACE study, and 1,200 or so subjects contributed by 6 global collaborators. Subjects who had been exposed to COVID-19, were actively infected with it, or had recovered from it provided the deeply sampled blood TCRbeta repertoires that made up the dataset. Summary of the overall study and its limitations: The amount of clinical and demographic metadata varied by source and participant and was provided uncurated.

Each collaborating institution followed its own protocols to collect whole blood in K2EDTA tubes. For TCRbeta analysis, collaborators shipped samples in one of three forms: frozen whole blood, isolated PBMCs, or DNA extracted from either of those sample types. The CDR3 sequence holds 14 residues, the cysteine and phenylalanine included. The CDR3 DNA has 42 bases and is translated from base 1. Trimming takes 4 bases off V and 4 bases off J; junction bases not matched to a gene: 3. The germline V gene supplies CDR1 ENHRY and CDR2 SYGVKD. TCRbeta CDR3 regions were amplified from genomic DNA using the immunoSEQ Assay, a bias-controlled multiplex PCR. The original methods were these. Nucleated cell counts per sample were estimated from amplification of reference gene primers within the assay. To quantify the absolute abundance of each unique TCRbeta CDR3 rearrangement, sequence reads were collapsed and filtered. For each sample, productive Simpson clonality was calculated as the square root of Simpson's diversity index across productive rearrangements. TCRdb mirrors the immuneACCESS table, restricted to in-frame sequences. Some clones are absent from its copies; in checked studies, under half trace to an unresolved V gene, and the reason for the others is unknown. Clone size and the V and J calls come from that table; the DNA yielded D and trimming. Present in this sample are some 66,000 clones, about 86% of which were seen just once. Of the sample, 6.9% falls within the top ten clones.

A word on this clone: Its antigen remains undetermined. Within one base of it there is no much larger clone, and no base qualities were kept.

Rearrangement joined TRBV10-3 to TRBJ1-5; 8 bases in the junction line up with TRBD1. This clonotype originated in a man between 50 and 59 years old with active COVID-19. The material sequenced was peripheral blood. DNA sequence: TGTGCCATCAGTGGGACAGGGAGGAATCAGCCCCAGCATTTT. Its translation reads: CAISGTGRNQPQHF.